The clone carrying this TCR beta chain was detected many times. The CDR3 covers 14 residues. The germline V and J ends were trimmed by 3 bases and 3 bases, with 12 bases remaining between them. These patients, aged 18 to 65, had recently diagnosed hyperthyroidism lasting under 2 months. The entry originates in a study of T cells in Graves' hyperthyroidism and ophthalmopathy. Study details: Peripheral blood was drawn at first diagnosis, prior to all treatment.

TCR beta CDR3 region amplification was performed from RNA transcripts. HTBI primers were the set used in a first-round RT-PCR of the TCR CDR3. TCRdb reanalysed the multiplex PCR reads using MiXCR and keeps one entry per CDR3 protein. The sample lists 460,000 or so distinct CDR3 sequences; roughly 14% were seen once. The chain joins TRBV12-3 or TRBV12-4 to TRBJ2-7; no clear D gene. Material: blood. The source is a woman aged 18-30 years with Graves' hyperthyroidism. The CDR3 DNA follows: TGTGCCAGCAGTTTTGTATTGGACGGCTACGAGCAGTACTTC. This gives the protein CASSFVLDGYEQYF.